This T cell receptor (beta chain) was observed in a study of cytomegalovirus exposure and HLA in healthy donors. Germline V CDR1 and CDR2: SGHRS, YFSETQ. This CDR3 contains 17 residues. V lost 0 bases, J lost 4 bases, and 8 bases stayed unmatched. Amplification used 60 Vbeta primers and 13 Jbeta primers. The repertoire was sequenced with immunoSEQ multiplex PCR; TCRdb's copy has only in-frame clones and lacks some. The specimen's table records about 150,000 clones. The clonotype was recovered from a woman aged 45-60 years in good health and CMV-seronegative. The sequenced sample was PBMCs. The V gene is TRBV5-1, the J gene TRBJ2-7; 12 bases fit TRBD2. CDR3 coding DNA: TGCGCCAGCAGCTTGGTTCTAGCGGGAGGGCCGGCGTACGAGCAGTACTTC. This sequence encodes CASSLVLAGGPAYEQYF.